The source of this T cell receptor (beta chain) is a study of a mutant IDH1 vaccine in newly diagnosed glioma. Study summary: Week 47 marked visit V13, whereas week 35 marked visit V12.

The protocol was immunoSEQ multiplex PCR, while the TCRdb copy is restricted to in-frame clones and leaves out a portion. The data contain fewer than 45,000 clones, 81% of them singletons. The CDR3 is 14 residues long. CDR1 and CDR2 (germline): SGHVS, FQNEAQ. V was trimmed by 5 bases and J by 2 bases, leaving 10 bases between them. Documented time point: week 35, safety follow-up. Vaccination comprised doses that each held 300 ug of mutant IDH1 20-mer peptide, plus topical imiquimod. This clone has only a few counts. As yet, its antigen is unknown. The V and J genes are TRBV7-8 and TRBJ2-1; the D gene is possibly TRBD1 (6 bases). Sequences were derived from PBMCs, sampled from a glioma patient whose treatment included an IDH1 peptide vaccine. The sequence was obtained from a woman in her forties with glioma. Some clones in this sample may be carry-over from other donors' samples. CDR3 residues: CASSPDRTYNEQFF. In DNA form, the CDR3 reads TGTGCCAGCAGCCCGGACAGAACCTACAATGAGCAGTTCTTC.